The 14 T cell receptor beta chains listed next were all sequenced from one sample in a study of blood T cell repertoires in COVID-19. The data were produced by immunoSEQ multiplex PCR, yet TCRdb's version contains in-frame clones alone and is incomplete. In the table there are approximately 200,000 clones, around four fifths of which are singletons. Material: PBMCs or T cells enriched from blood (not recorded which). The receptors originated from a man aged 35-49 years who had recovered from COVID-19.

This chain links TRBV9 with TRBJ1-1; 8 bases align to TRBD1. The germline V gene encodes CDR1 SGDLS and CDR2 YYNGEE. The CDR3 spans 12 residues. V was pared by 1 base and J by 9 bases, with 2 bases of the junction left unmatched. CDR3 nucleotide sequence: TGTGCCAGCAGCGTACGACAGGGGCAAGCTTTCTTT. This codes for CASSVRQGQAFF.

This clone came up a few times. The chain links TRBV3-1 (or the pseudogene TRBV3-2) to TRBJ2-5, with TRBD1 matching over 7 bases. V trimming: 1 base; J trimming: 3 bases; junction bases outside the gene matches: 8. The CDR3 is made up of 16 amino acids. Germline V gene sequence: CDR1 LGHDT, CDR2 YNNKEL (reference sequence). The CDR3 protein is CASSQGRGHGEETQYF. CDR3 nucleotides: TGTGCCAGCAGCCAAGGAAGGGGGCATGGAGAAGAGACCCAGTACTTC.

The gene calls are TRBV5-1 and TRBJ2-1; TRBD1 matches at 10 bases. CDR1 is SGHRS and CDR2 is YFSETQ in the germline V gene. J gave up 4 bases and V 3 bases, and 7 bases lay outside the gene matches. The CDR3 has 16 amino acids. The CDR3 sequence: CASSSGQGRTYNEQFF. The CDR3 DNA follows: TGCGCCAGCAGCTCGGGACAGGGGAGGACTTACAATGAGCAGTTCTTC.

The chain is built from TRBV7-2 and TRBJ2-7, with a tentative D call TRBD1 (6 bases). The CDR3 loop spans 14 amino acids. Trimming cost V 5 bases and J 6 bases, with 17 bases left between them. In germline, CDR1 is SGHTA, CDR2 FQGNSA. CDR3 bases: TGTGCCAGCAGCCTACAAGGGGGTTCGGTCGAGCAGTACTTC. This gives the protein CASSLQGGSVEQYF.

In its sample, this clone was seen once. V and J are TRBV6-2 or TRBV6-3 and TRBJ2-7; TRBD2 matches 7 bases. Trimming at V came to 6 bases and at J to 7 bases, leaving 18 bases not matched to a gene. CDR3 length: 16 residues. Germline values: CDR1 MNHEY, CDR2 SVGEGT. The CDR3 coding sequence is TGTGCCAGCAGCCACGGACGGGTGGGACCCGGGAGGGAGCAGTACTTC. Translated: CASSHGRVGPGREQYF.

This clone has just one count. V and J are TRBV9 and TRBJ1-1; D ambiguous. Germline V gene sequence: CDR1 SGDLS, CDR2 YYNGEE. This CDR3 region has 16 residues. Between the trimmed V and J ends, which lost 4 bases and 1 base, there was a span of 17 bases. The DNA of the CDR3 is TGTGCCAGCAGCCCCACTCACGAGGGAAGGAACACTGAAGCTTTCTTT. Its protein is CASSPTHEGRNTEAFF.

The rearrangement links TRBV27 to TRBJ1-1; D is ambiguous. The CDR3 is 16 residues long. The V gene lost 3 bases and the J gene lost 1 base, with 15 bases spanning the gap. CDR1 MNHEY and CDR2 SMNVEV come from the germline V gene (reference sequence). The CDR3 nucleotides are TGTGCCAGCAGTTTCTCCAGACCCCGGGGGAACACTGAAGCTTTCTTT. It encodes CASSFSRPRGNTEAFF.

The chain joins TRBV12-3 or TRBV12-4 to TRBJ1-3; tentatively, D is TRBD1 (5 bases). V lost 7 bases and J 5 bases, leaving 12 bases between the germline ends. This CDR3 contains 13 residues. The CDR3 bases are TGTGCCAGCAACCACGGGGGACGAAACACCATATATTTT. Its protein product is CASNHGGRNTIYF.

The chain combines TRBV5-4 with TRBJ1-1; tentative D call: TRBD1 (6 bases). Per germline, CDR1 SGHNT and CDR2 YYREEE (reference sequence). Trimming took 3 bases from V and 3 from J, leaving 12 bases between them. CDR3 length: 14 residues. The CDR3 is CASSYTGRDTEAFF. The CDR3 bases are TGTGCCAGCAGCTACACAGGGAGGGACACTGAAGCTTTCTTT.

V usage is TRBV27 and J usage is TRBJ1-4; 7 bases are shared with TRBD1. V was pared by 6 bases and J by 5 bases, with 3 bases of the junction left unmatched. The CDR3 loop spans 13 amino acids. Germline V CDR1 and CDR2: MNHEY, SMNVEV (reference sequence). In nucleotides, the CDR3 is TGTGCCAGCAGCGGGACAGTCAATGAAAAACTGTTTTTT. This gives the protein CASSGTVNEKLFF.

In DNA form, the CDR3 reads TGTGCCAGCAGCGTAGCTACGGGTTATGGCTACACCTTC. Protein: CASSVATGYGYTF. J is TRBJ1-2 and V is TRBV9; D is unresolved. Germline CDR1 and CDR2: SGDLS and YYNGEE. V lost 0 bases and J lost 5, with 8 bases in between. The CDR3 is made up of 13 amino acids.

The chain couples TRBV7-8 to TRBJ2-1; tentative D call: TRBD2 (6 bases). In germline, CDR1 is SGHVS, CDR2 FQNEAQ. The CDR3 is 12 amino acids. The V and J ends lost 6 bases and 8 bases respectively, with 11 bases between them. CDR3 DNA sequence: TGTGCCAGCAGTAGCGGTACACATGAGCAGTTCTTC. Its protein product is CASSSGTHEQFF.

The J gene is TRBJ2-7, the V gene TRBV7-9; TRBD2 matches 7 bases. The CDR3 totals 16 residues. The ends lost 1 base at V and 3 bases at J; junction bases unmatched: 9. Looked up from germline, CDR1 is SEHNR and CDR2 is FQNEAQ (reference sequence). The CDR3 sequence is CASSLDSRGTDYEQYF. CDR3 DNA: TGTGCCAGCAGCTTAGATTCGCGGGGGACGGACTACGAGCAGTACTTC.

This chain uses TRBV27 with TRBJ2-1; 8 bases are a match to TRBD2. The CDR3 length is 16 residues. Trimming took 5 bases from V and 5 from J; bases not matched to a gene: 11. The V gene's germline CDR1 is MNHEY and CDR2 SMNVEV (reference sequence). The CDR3 DNA reads TGTGCCAGCAGTCCCTTCGGGGGGGCCTTAAACAATGAGCAGTTCTTC. Protein product: CASSPFGGALNNEQFF.